What follows are 26 T cell receptor beta chains derived from one specimen sequenced in a study of radiotherapy plus CTLA-4 blockade in lung cancer. TCRdb keeps only in-frame clones here, not all; method: immunoSEQ multiplex PCR. The data show approximately 90,000 clones, about 80% seen once. Sequenced here: peripheral blood, sampled from a patient treated with radiotherapy plus ipilimumab. The source of these receptors is a human donor with non-small cell lung cancer who had stable disease on radiotherapy plus ipilimumab.

The CDR3 DNA reads TGTGCCAGCAGTGACGGGTTTGCCTATGGCTACACCTTC. It is translated as CASSDGFAYGYTF. This rearrangement joins TRBV6-1 to TRBJ1-2; D unclear. Between the trimmed V and J ends, which lost 3 bases and 4 bases, there was a span of 9 bases. Germline CDR1 is MNHNS and CDR2 is SASEGT. CDR3 length equals 13 residues.

On this clone: The junction does not match germline at one end; this may be a read error. The chain joins TRBV7-7 to TRBJ2-7, with 7 bases lining up with TRBD1. The germline V gene encodes CDR1 SSHAT and CDR2 FNYEAQ (reference sequence). The CDR3 has 15 residues. In DNA, the CDR3 is TGTGCTAGCAGCCCCCTAACGGGACAGAGATACGAGCAGTACTTC. Its protein is CASSPLTGQRYEQYF. The complete variable domain, with remaining parts taken from reference TRBV7-7 and TRBJ2-7, reads GAGVSQSPRYKVTKRGQDVTLRCDPISSHATLYWYQQALGQGPEFLTYFNYEAQPDKSGLPSDRFSAERPEGSISTLTIQRTEQRDSAMYRCASSPLTGQRYEQYFGPGTRLTVT.

The chain couples TRBV6-5 to TRBJ1-2; a weak D match, TRBD1 (5 bases). The CDR3 loop spans 15 amino acids. V lost 4 bases, J lost 2 bases, and 14 bases lay in between. Germline V gene data show CDR1 as MNHEY and CDR2 as SVGAGI. The CDR3 DNA follows: TGTGCCAGCAGTTTGACATTCGGGGGAAACTATGGCTACACCTTC. Translating gives CASSLTFGGNYGYTF.

V is TRBV11-2 and J is TRBJ1-2, with 9 bases lining up with TRBD1. The V and J ends lost 5 bases and 5 bases, in that order; junction bases with no gene match: 6. The CDR3 has 14 amino acids. From germline, CDR1 is SGHAT and CDR2 FQNNGV. The chain's CDR3 is CASSERGTGYGYTF. For the CDR3, the DNA is TGTGCCAGCAGCGAGAGGGGGACAGGGTATGGCTACACCTTC.

This clone was seen a handful of times. J is TRBJ2-3 and V is TRBV21-1; the table's D call of TRBD1 was not tested on the DNA. TRBV21-1 is designated a pseudogene. The CDR3 is made up of 13 amino acids. The CDR3 is CASFTGGTDTQYF. DNA of the CDR3: TGTGCCAGTTTTACAGGGGGCACAGATACGCAGTATTTT.

The chain is built from TRBV5-1 and TRBJ1-2, with a tentative D call TRBD1 (6 bases). In germline, CDR1 is SGHRS, CDR2 YFSETQ. With 4 bases removed from V and 8 bases from J, the gap between germline ends came to 12 bases. This CDR3 region has 12 residues. CDR3 amino acids: CASSPGQWGYTF. In nucleotides, the CDR3 is TGCGCCAGCAGCCCCGGACAGTGGGGCTACACCTTC.

The rearrangement uses TRBV7-2 and TRBJ2-5; 10 bases are shared with TRBD2. The J segment lost 5 bases and the V segment lost 5 bases, leaving 5 bases of the junction unmatched. This CDR3 contains 14 residues. Germline V gene sequence: CDR1 SGHTA, CDR2 FQGNSA. The DNA of the CDR3 is TGTGCCAGCAGCGCTCCGGGACTAGCGGAGACCCAGTACTTC. Its protein product is CASSAPGLAETQYF.

The rearrangement joins TRBV5-6 to TRBJ2-3; D might be TRBD1 or TRBD2, each matching 5 bases. The V gene lost 3 bases and the J gene lost 2 bases, with 7 bases spanning the gap. The CDR3 loop spans 13 amino acids. The germline V gene has CDR1 SGHDT and CDR2 YYEEEE. For the CDR3, the DNA is TGTGCCAGCAGCTGGGACCTCACAGATACGCAGTATTTT. Amino acid sequence: CASSWDLTDTQYF.

The chain is built from TRBV7-6 and TRBJ1-6; 7 nucleotides match TRBD1. The J segment lost 7 bases and the V segment lost 5 bases, leaving 8 bases of the junction unmatched. The germline V gene encodes CDR1 SGHVS and CDR2 FNYEAQ. This CDR3 region has 15 residues. CDR3 coding DNA: TGTGCCAGCAGCGGCCGACAGGGAATGAATTCACCCCTCCACTTT. Encoded protein: CASSGRQGMNSPLHF.

This chain uses TRBV27 with TRBJ2-7, with TRBD1 matching over 10 bases. Germline V gene sequence: CDR1 MNHEY, CDR2 SMNVEV (reference sequence). V lost 5 bases and J lost 2; bases outside the gene matches: 6. This CDR3 region has 15 residues. CDR3 in DNA: TGTGCCAGCAGTCCATGGACAGGGGGACCCTACGAGCAGTACTTC. Translating it yields CASSPWTGGPYEQYF.

The chain is built from TRBV6-5 and TRBJ2-4, with a tentative D call TRBD2 (5 bases). Per the germline V gene, CDR1 is MNHEY and CDR2 is SVGAGI. Trimming stripped 2 bases from V and 8 bases from J, with 13 bases between. There are 14 residues in the CDR3. CDR3 protein: CASSYIGGLDIQYF. CDR3 nucleotide sequence: TGTGCCAGCAGTTACATCGGCGGGTTAGACATTCAGTACTTC.

The V call is TRBV29-1, the J call TRBJ1-1; 8 bases align to TRBD1. CDR1 is SQVTM and CDR2 is ANQGSEA in the germline V gene. The CDR3 contains 11 residues. V lost 6 bases and J lost 5; bases outside the gene matches: 2. The CDR3 loop is CSVYRGTEAFF. The CDR3 DNA reads TGCAGCGTCTACAGGGGGACTGAAGCTTTCTTT.

The chain couples TRBV14 to TRBJ1-1, with D tentatively TRBD1 (6 bases). Germline CDR1 is SGHDN and CDR2 is FVKESK. V was shortened by 1 base and J by 8 bases, with 11 bases between the two germline ends. The CDR3 totals 13 residues. Written as DNA, the CDR3 is TGTGCCAGCAGCCAAGTAAACAGGGCGGAAGCTTTCTTT. Translation: CASSQVNRAEAFF.

The CDR3 here is CASRESGRNTGELFF. The CDR3 coding sequence is TGTGCCAGCAGGGAAAGCGGGAGGAACACCGGGGAGCTGTTTTTT. The gene calls are TRBV9 and TRBJ2-2; 8 positions agree with TRBD2. Trimming at V came to 5 bases and at J to 1 base, leaving 4 bases not matched to a gene. CDR3 size: 15 residues. CDR1 and CDR2 from the germline V gene are SGDLS and YYNGEE.

The V call is TRBV5-1, the J call TRBJ2-7; D possibly corresponds to TRBD1 (7 bases). Per the germline V gene, CDR1 is SGHRS and CDR2 is YFSETQ. The CDR3 sequence is 15 residues long. V lost 4 bases and J 6 bases, leaving 20 bases between the germline ends. CDR3 DNA: TGCGCCAGCAGCCCGAGGGCGCGTCAGGGGGGCGAGCAGTACTTC. Residues: CASSPRARQGGEQYF.

The CDR3 is CASSLGTSGWGVYNEQFF. The DNA for the CDR3 is TGCGCCAGCAGCCTCGGGACTAGCGGGTGGGGGGTTTACAATGAGCAGTTCTTC. The chain has TRBV5-1 and TRBJ2-1, with TRBD2 matching 12 bases. Per germline, CDR1 SGHRS and CDR2 YFSETQ. The CDR3 totals 18 residues. With 4 bases clipped from V and 4 bases from J, the junction kept 12 bases outside the gene matches.

The chain joins TRBV5-4 to TRBJ1-1, with D maybe TRBD1 (6 bases). There are 14 residues in the CDR3. Germline CDR1 reads SGHNT; CDR2 reads YYREEE (reference sequence). Trimming pared 4 bases from V and 3 bases from J, leaving 13 bases between. The DNA of the CDR3 is TGTGCCAGCAGCCCCAGGGGAGGGGACACTGAAGCTTTCTTT. It yields the protein CASSPRGGDTEAFF.

J is TRBJ2-1 and V is TRBV2; D gene ambiguous. The length of the CDR3 is 13 residues. The V gene's germline CDR1 is SNHLY and CDR2 FYNNEI. V was shortened by 2 bases and J by 8 bases, with 10 bases between the two germline ends. The CDR3 DNA reads TGTGCCAGCAGTGAATTGGCCGGAGATGAGCAGTTCTTC. Amino acid sequence: CASSELAGDEQFF. Together with reference TRBV2 and TRBJ2-1, the CDR3 gives the full variable domain: EPEVTQTPSHQVTQMGQEVILRCVPISNHLYFYWYRQILGQKVEFLVSFYNNEISEKSEIFDDQFSVERPDGSNFTLKIRSTKLEDSAMYFCASSELAGDEQFFGPGTRLTVL.

This chain joins TRBV10-2 and TRBJ1-4; 7 positions match TRBD1. With 6 bases clipped from V and 2 bases from J, the junction kept 6 bases outside the gene matches. Germline V gene data show CDR1 as WSHSY and CDR2 as SAAADI. The CDR3 totals 15 residues. The CDR3 sequence: CASRTGVATNEKLFF. DNA for the CDR3: TGCGCCAGCAGAACAGGGGTGGCGACTAATGAAAAACTGTTTTTT.

This chain joins TRBV7-3 and TRBJ1-2; D is uncertain. CDR1 and CDR2 from the germline V gene are SGHTA and FQGTGA. This CDR3 contains 15 residues. The V end lost 5 bases, the J end lost 8 bases, and 21 bases lay between the germline ends. The CDR3 sequence: CASSPMVNYLGGYTF. The CDR3 DNA is TGTGCCAGCAGCCCGATGGTCAATTACTTGGGGGGCTACACCTTC.

This clone was counted a single time. The V and J genes are TRBV30 and TRBJ2-7; 10 bases align to TRBD2. Losses at the gene ends were 1 base for V and 1 base for J; bases not matched to a gene: 7. The CDR3 is made up of 16 amino acids. The germline CDR1 and CDR2 sequences are GTSNPN and SVGIG (reference sequence). CDR3 coding DNA: TGTGCCTGGAGTGCCCTAGCGGGAGATTTATCCTACGAGCAGTACTTC. Its translation: CAWSALAGDLSYEQYF.

This sequence joins TRBV7-9 and TRBJ2-2; D may be TRBD1 or TRBD2 (6 bases each). Germline V gene data show CDR1 as SEHNR and CDR2 as FQNEAQ (reference sequence). The CDR3 runs to 14 residues. V was cut by 1 base and J by 6 bases, with 9 bases left in between. For the CDR3, the DNA is TGTGCCAGCAGCTTAGAAGGGGGGCCCGGGGAGCTGTTTTTT. It is translated as CASSLEGGPGELFF.

The chain has TRBV6-6 and TRBJ2-2; tentatively, D is TRBD2 (7 bases). Trimming took 6 bases from V and 7 from J, leaving 18 bases between them. The germline CDR1 and CDR2 sequences are MNHNY and SVGAGI (reference sequence). The CDR3 totals 15 residues. This CDR3 is CASSYAPRGGGELFF. The CDR3 DNA sequence: TGTGCCAGCAGCTATGCGCCAAGGGGGGGCGGGGAGCTGTTTTTT.

A remark on this clone: Different DNA sequences within this sample yield the same CDR3. The chain carries TRBV28 and TRBJ1-1; D gene uncertain. V dropped 6 bases and J dropped 2 bases, with 10 bases sitting between them. The CDR3 loop spans 13 amino acids. Germline V lookup: CDR1 MDHEN, CDR2 SYDVKM. The CDR3 coding sequence is TGTGCCAGCAGCCCGGGGATAAACACTGAAGCTTTCTTT. Translated, it gives CASSPGINTEAFF.

This clone is a singleton in its sample. The chain recombines TRBV4-1 with TRBJ2-5, with 16 bases that match TRBD2. The CDR3 has 22 residues. The germline V gene encodes CDR1 MGHRA and CDR2 YSYEKL. J lost 1 base, V lost 0 bases, and 14 bases had no gene match. CDR3 loop: CASSQDPPGTSGRVRPQETQYF. The CDR3 nucleotides are TGCGCCAGCAGCCAAGATCCCCCCGGGACTAGCGGGAGGGTCCGCCCCCAAGAGACCCAGTACTTC.

This clone showed up just a few times. The V call is TRBV14, the J call TRBJ2-5; 7 nucleotides match TRBD2. Germline V gene lookup returns CDR1 SGHDN and CDR2 FVKESK. This CDR3 is 17 amino acids long. The trim removed 1 base at V and 5 bases at J, leaving 13 bases unmatched. The CDR3 bases are TGTGCCAGCAGCCAAGGGCTCGGCGGGAGTGTCGGGGAGACCCAGTACTTC. Its translation is CASSQGLGGSVGETQYF.